The 10 T cell receptor beta chains presented below share a single source sample, sequenced in a study of shared clonotypes between healthy human individuals. TCRdb keeps only in-frame clones here, not all; method: immunoSEQ multiplex PCR. The sample holds a few hundred thousand clones, roughly three quarters seen once. Sequences were obtained from PBMCs. These receptors all stem from a woman in her thirties or forties in good health. Some clones in this sample may be carry-over from other donors' samples.

The rearrangement uses TRBV9 and TRBJ2-2; tentative D call: TRBD1 (5 bases). Germline-derived CDR1 and CDR2 are SGDLS and YYNGEE. V was cut by 0 bases and J by 2 bases, with 11 bases left in between. The CDR3 is 16 residues long. The CDR3 DNA sequence: TGTGCCAGCAGCGTAGTACCAGGACACAACACCGGGGAGCTGTTTTTT. It is translated as CASSVVPGHNTGELFF.

The chain couples TRBV2 to TRBJ2-5, with D possibly being TRBD1 (5 bases). Germline lookup yields CDR1 SNHLY and CDR2 FYNNEI. This CDR3 region has 11 residues. V was pared by 11 bases and J by 1 base, with 8 bases between. The DNA for the CDR3 is TGTGCCTTAGGGGCCCAAGAGACCCAGTACTTC. It is translated as CALGAQETQYF.

V gene TRBV7-8 combines with J gene TRBJ1-2; D is possibly TRBD1 (5 bases). The CDR3 extends over 14 amino acids. Trimming took 7 bases from V and 5 from J, leaving 17 bases between them. Germline CDR1 is SGHVS and CDR2 is FQNEAQ. CDR3 in DNA: TGTGCCAGCACCGTATCTCGGGGGGATTATGGCTACACCTTC. Its protein is CASTVSRGDYGYTF.

This clone has just one count. The chain is built from TRBV27 and TRBJ1-5; D remains ambiguous. Per germline, CDR1 MNHEY and CDR2 SMNVEV (reference sequence). There are 14 residues in the CDR3. V lost 5 bases and J lost 0, with 8 bases in between. CDR3 region: CASSRGDSNQPQHF. The CDR3 DNA sequence: TGTGCCAGCAGTCGGGGTGATAGCAATCAGCCCCAGCATTTT.

The sample holds a few counts of this clone. This sequence joins TRBV4-3 and TRBJ2-2, with 9 bases lining up with TRBD2. CDR3 length: 17 amino acids. V shed 3 bases and J 0 bases; nucleotides not matched to a gene: 5. Germline CDR1 and CDR2: LGHNA and YSLEER. This chain's CDR3 is CASSQAGLASNTGELFF. The CDR3, as DNA: TGCGCCAGCAGCCAGGCCGGACTAGCGTCGAACACCGGGGAGCTGTTTTTT.

The J gene is TRBJ2-6, the V gene TRBV28; 7 positions agree with TRBD1. This CDR3 region has 14 residues. CDR1 is MDHEN and CDR2 is SYDVKM in the germline V gene. With V trimmed by 7 bases and J by 7 bases, 7 bases remained unmatched. The CDR3 DNA reads TGTGCCAGCACCCTAAGGGGGCTAGCCAACGTCCTGACTTTC. Amino acids: CASTLRGLANVLTF.

This sequence joins TRBV18 and TRBJ1-4, with 8 bases that match TRBD1. Germline CDR1 KGHSH, CDR2 LQKENI. J gave up 4 bases and V 5 bases, and 9 bases lay outside the gene matches. This CDR3 contains 16 residues. CDR3 amino acids: CASSAFGTGLNEKLFF. CDR3 in DNA: TGTGCCAGCTCAGCCTTTGGGACAGGCCTTAATGAAAAACTGTTTTTT.

The chain couples TRBV28 to TRBJ1-1; 9 nucleotides match TRBD1. Trimming removed 1 base from V and 4 bases from J; junction bases left unmatched: 7. Germline-derived CDR1 and CDR2 are MDHEN and SYDVKM. The CDR3 loop spans 16 amino acids. CDR3 bases: TGTGCCAGCAGTTTATTAGGGGAGACAGGGGGCACTGAAGCTTTCTTT. Translated, it gives CASSLLGETGGTEAFF. The variable domain in full, with the rest retrieved from reference TRBV28 and TRBJ1-1, is DVKVTQSSRYLVKRTGEKVFLECVQDMDHENMFWYRQDPGLGLRLIYFSYDVKMKEKGDIPEGYSVSREKKERFSLILESASTNQTSMYLCASSLLGETGGTEAFFGQGTRLTVV.

This clone came up once. This sample also contains other DNA sequences that code for the same CDR3. The chain is built from TRBV28 and TRBJ2-1; D call uncertain. CDR1 MDHEN and CDR2 SYDVKM come from the germline V gene. CDR3 length: 15 residues. The V and J ends lost 3 bases and 3 bases respectively, with 12 bases between them. DNA for the CDR3: TGTGCCAGCAGTTTGGGATCCCGGGTCTACAATGAGCAGTTCTTC. This codes for CASSLGSRVYNEQFF.

The CDR3 protein is CASSLEGSGSRQETQYF. DNA of the CDR3: TGTGCCAGCAGCTTAGAAGGGAGCGGATCACGCCAAGAGACCCAGTACTTC. The chain has TRBV7-2 and TRBJ2-5, with D tentatively TRBD2 (5 bases). V was pared by 1 base and J by 1 base, with 16 bases between. The CDR3 length is 17 residues. The germline V gene has CDR1 SGHTA and CDR2 FQGNSA.